This is a list of T cell receptor beta chains from one sample in a study of CD8 T cells in Susac syndrome. TCRdb re-called the immunoSEQ multiplex PCR reads through MiXCR, storing one row per CDR3 protein. This sample has about 83,000 distinct CDR3 sequences, with around 96% found just once. Sequencing used CD8+ T cells from PBMCs. The receptors were sampled from a human donor with Susac syndrome. CDR3s include the opening cysteine and the closing phenylalanine or tryptophan. A D gene is named only where the DNA matches it firmly. Some rows mark clone size as missing; the rest say once, few, many or name a class of expanded clone.

TRBV10-3	NA	NA	TRBJ2-3	TGTGCCATCAGGGAGGGTACAGATACGCAGTATTTT	CAIREGTDTQYF
TRBV6-2/TRBV6-3	NA	NA	TRBJ1-5	TGTGCCAGCAGTTTTGTCGGTACCAATCAGCCCCAGCATTTT	CASSFVGTNQPQHF
TRBV25-1	NA	once	TRBJ1-2	TGTGCCAGCAGTGAAGTGGGGGAGGACTATGGCTACACCTTC	CASSEVGEDYGYTF
TRBV27	NA	NA	TRBJ2-7	TGTGCCAGCAGTCGCCTAGACCACGACCCCTACGAGCAGTACTTC	CASSRLDHDPYEQYF
TRBV7-9	NA	once	TRBJ1-2	TGTGCCAGCAGCTTAGTCGGTGGTGGCTACACCTTC	CASSLVGGGYTF
TRBV29-1	TRBD1	NA	TRBJ2-1	TGCAGCGTTCGCCTTCCAGAGGGGGCGAATGAGCAGTTCTTC	CSVRLPEGANEQFF
TRBV15	TRBD1	NA	TRBJ1-1	TGTGCCACCATGCCTACATCCCGGGACAGAGGGGAAGCTTTCTTT	CATMPTSRDRGEAFF
TRBV9	TRBD2	NA	TRBJ2-3	TGTGCCAGCAGCGTAAACCAGCGGGGGATAGGGGACACAGATACGCAGTATTTT	CASSVNQRGIGDTDTQYF
TRBV14	NA	NA	TRBJ2-6	TGTGCCAGCAGCCCGCTGACGGGGCGCACTGGGGCCAACGTCCTGACTTTC	CASSPLTGRTGANVLTF
TRBV19	NA	NA	TRBJ1-5	TGTGCCAGTAGTATGTGGAGGGCGGGTAATCAGCCCCAGCATTTT	CASSMWRAGNQPQHF
TRBV27	NA	NA	TRBJ2-1	TGTGTGGTGGTGCGCTCCTACAATGAGCAGTTCTTC	CVVVRSYNEQFF
TRBV7-2	NA	NA	TRBJ1-2	TGTGCCAGCTTAAGGATCGGGGTCGGTGGCTACACCTTC	CASLRIGVGGYTF
TRBV4-1	NA	NA	TRBJ1-5	TGCGCCAGCAGCCCCACCGTGGTCGCCCAGCCCCAGCATTTT	CASSPTVVAQPQHF
TRBV27	TRBD2	NA	TRBJ2-7	TGTGCCAGCAGTTTAAGACTAGCGCTCTCCTCCTACGAGCAGTACTTC	CASSLRLALSSYEQYF
TRBV29-1	NA	NA	TRBJ2-5	TGCAGCGTTGATAGCCTAGAGGGGGCCCAGTACTTC	CSVDSLEGAQYF
TRBV7-8	TRBD1	NA	TRBJ2-1	TGTGCCAGCAGCCAAAGACAGGGTCCCAGTTATGGGCAGTTCTTC	CASSQRQGPSYGQFF
TRBV5-1	NA	NA	TRBJ2-1	TGCGCCAGCAGGCCGGGGGCAGGTTGGACCGAAAGGGTCTTC	CASRPGAGWTERVF
TRBV9	TRBD1	NA	TRBJ2-1	TGTGCCAGCAGCGTTCGGAGAGACAGGGAAGACAATGAGCAGTTCTTC	CASSVRRDREDNEQFF
TRBV2	TRBD2	once	TRBJ2-7	TGTGCCAGCCTCGGGGGGGGGATCTCCTACGAGCAGTACTTC	CASLGGGISYEQYF
TRBV20-1	NA	once	TRBJ1-5	TGCAGTGCTCGGGTCGGGGATCAGCCCCAGCATTTT	CSARVGDQPQHF
TRBV7-8	NA	NA	TRBJ1-5	TGTGCCAGCAGCTTAGCAGGGGGTGTCAATCAGCCCCAGCATTTT	CASSLAGGVNQPQHF
TRBV4-2	NA	NA	TRBJ2-5	TGTGCCAGCAGCCAAGTAAAGCAGGCCCCCGGAGAGACCCAGTACTTC	CASSQVKQAPGETQYF
TRBV29-1	NA	NA	TRBJ2-2	TGCAGCGCCCTGATCCCGAACACCGGGGAGCTGTTTTTT	CSALIPNTGELFF
TRBV12-3/TRBV12-4	NA	NA	TRBJ2-3	TGTGCCAGCAAACGCGGGCCCTACCTCACAGATACGCAGTATTTT	CASKRGPYLTDTQYF
TRBV9	TRBD1	NA	TRBJ1-1	TGTGCCAGCAGCGCTCCACAGGGGTTGAACACTGAAGCTTTCTTT	CASSAPQGLNTEAFF
TRBV3-1	NA	NA	TRBJ2-7	TGTGCCAGCAGCCAAGCGAATGTAGCGACTTTCTACGAGCAGTACTTC	CASSQANVATFYEQYF